The following is a TCR beta chain sequence with its context. What it binds is unknown. Per individual sample, 95,000 to 100,000 TCR templates were assayed. Using immunoSEQ multiplex PCR, the repertoire was profiled, and TCRdb retains in-frame clones only, with some absent. This table holds 65,000 to 90,000 clones, 93% found once. The source of the sample is a study of siplizumab effects on memory and regulatory T cells. Notes on the study in general: The Treg-derived share of mappable alloreactive CD4+ clones averaged about 69% with siplizumab and 25% to 30% in controls. Alloreactive sequences traceable to unstimulated CD4+ memory cells declined significantly under siplizumab. Only a minor fraction of alloreactive clones mapped to unstimulated subsets.

The sample was CD8+ T cells sorted from blood. The sequence derives from a human donor in good health.

The CDR3 nucleotides are TGTGCCACCAGCAATCCGTGGGGCGGTAGCACAGATACGCAGTATTTT. Translated, it gives CATSNPWGGSTDTQYF. V usage is TRBV15 and J usage is TRBJ2-3; tentatively, D is TRBD1 (5 bases). V gave up 4 bases and J gave up 0 bases, with 14 bases separating them. Looked up from germline, CDR1 is LNHNV and CDR2 is YYDKDF (reference sequence). The length of the CDR3 is 16 residues.